The clone carrying this T cell receptor beta chain is medium-sized in the sample. Each TRB amplification used about 250-550 ng of genomic DNA from blood. The data stem from a study of T and B cells in COVID-19 patients. Looking at the study overall: Active-infection patients were older, median about 70 years, than recovered patients, median about 36 years.

BIOMED2 TRB-A/B primer pools were used in multiplex TRB PCR. One entry per CDR3 protein, called by TCRdb with MiXCR from the multiplex PCR reads. The repertoire includes about 11,000 distinct CDR3 sequences, 30% of them detected once, and roughly 13% sits in the top ten. The clonotype was recovered from a human donor with active COVID-19. Specimen: blood.

The CDR3 coding sequence is TGTGCCAGCAGTCGAACTAGCGGGACCTACAATGAGCAGTTCTTC. This encodes CASSRTSGTYNEQFF. The chain employs TRBV6-5 and TRBJ2-1, with 10 positions matching TRBD2. Trimming at V came to 5 bases and at J to 2 bases, leaving 3 bases not matched to a gene. This CDR3 contains 15 residues. Germline V CDR1 and CDR2: MNHEY, SVGAGI.